The source of this TCR beta chain is a study of control samples from healthy donors and cancer patients. There are 15 residues in the CDR3. V dropped 1 base and J dropped 4 bases, with 13 bases sitting between them. Germline-derived CDR1 and CDR2 are SGHTA and FQGNSA. Assay used: immunoSEQ multiplex PCR; TCRdb lists only in-frame clones, some missing. The table has about 90,000 clones, approximately 90% seen once. What was sequenced was blood. The TCR originated in a woman between 18 and 29 years old in good health. The chain is built from TRBV7-2 and TRBJ1-2; a weak D match, TRBD1 (6 bases). The DNA of the CDR3 is TGTGCCAGCAGCTTAGGGGGGCCTGGTGGCTATGGCTACACCTTC. Encoded protein: CASSLGGPGGYGYTF. The variable domain in full, with the rest retrieved from reference TRBV7-2 and TRBJ1-2, is GAGVSQSPSNKVTEKGKDVELRCDPISGHTALYWYRQSLGQGLEFLIYFQGNSAPDKSGLPSDRFSAERTGGSVSTLTIQRTQQEDSAVYLCASSLGGPGGYGYTFGSGTRLTVV.